This entry concerns a single TCR beta chain. Amplification used 60 Vbeta primers and 13 Jbeta primers. As processed by the authors: An analysis that came later counted 77 million or so unique TCR beta chains, approximately 10 million shared. Assay: immunoSEQ multiplex PCR; the TCRdb copy retains only in-frame clones and omits some. The V and J calls and the clone size are those of that table, but D and trimming were determined from the DNA. Among some 190,000 clones, 85% to 90% were seen once, and the ten largest hold roughly 1.8%. The CDR3 extends over 14 amino acids. Germline CDR1 and CDR2: SGHRS and YFSETQ. Trimming took off 5 bases at V and 5 bases at J, with 16 bases between the two ends. The data stem from a study of cytomegalovirus exposure and HLA in healthy donors.

Sequenced: PBMCs. The clonotype was recovered from a woman between 18 and 29 years old in good health and CMV-seronegative. This chain connects TRBV5-1 to TRBJ2-5; TRBD2 is a possible D gene (6 bases). Here the CDR3 reads CASSPEGLIETQYF. Written as DNA, the CDR3 is TGCGCCAGCAGTCCCGAAGGACTAATTGAGACCCAGTACTTC.